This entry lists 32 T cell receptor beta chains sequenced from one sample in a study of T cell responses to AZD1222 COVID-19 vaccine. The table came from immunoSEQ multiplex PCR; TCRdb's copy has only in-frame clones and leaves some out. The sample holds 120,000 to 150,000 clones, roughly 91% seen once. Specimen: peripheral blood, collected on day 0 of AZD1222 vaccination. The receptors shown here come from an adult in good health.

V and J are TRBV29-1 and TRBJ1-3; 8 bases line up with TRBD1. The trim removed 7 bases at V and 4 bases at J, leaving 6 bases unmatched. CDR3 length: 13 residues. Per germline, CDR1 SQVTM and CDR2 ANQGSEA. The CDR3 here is CSAGGQGGNTIYF. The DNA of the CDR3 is TGCAGCGCTGGTGGACAGGGCGGAAACACCATATATTTT.

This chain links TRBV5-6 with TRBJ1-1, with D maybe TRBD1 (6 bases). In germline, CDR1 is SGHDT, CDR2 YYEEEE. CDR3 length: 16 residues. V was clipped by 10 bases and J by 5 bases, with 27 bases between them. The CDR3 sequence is CAPRGGGAGAETEAFF. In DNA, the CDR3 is TGTGCCCCCCGGGGCGGGGGGGCGGGGGCGGAGACTGAAGCTTTCTTT.

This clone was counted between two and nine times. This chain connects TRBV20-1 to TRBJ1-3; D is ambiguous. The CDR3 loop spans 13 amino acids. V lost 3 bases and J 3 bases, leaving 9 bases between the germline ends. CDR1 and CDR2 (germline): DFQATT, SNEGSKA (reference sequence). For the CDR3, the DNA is TGCAGTGCTAGTTTGGTTTTTGGAAACACCATATATTTT. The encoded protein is CSASLVFGNTIYF.

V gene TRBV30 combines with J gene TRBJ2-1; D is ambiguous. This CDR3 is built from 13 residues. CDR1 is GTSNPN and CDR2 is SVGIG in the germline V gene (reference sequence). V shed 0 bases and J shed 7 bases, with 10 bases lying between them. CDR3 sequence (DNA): TGTGCCTGGAGTGTACTGAGGCAGAATGAGCAGTTCTTC. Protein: CAWSVLRQNEQFF. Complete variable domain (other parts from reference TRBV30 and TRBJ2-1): SQTIHQWPATLVQPVGSPLSLECTVEGTSNPNLYWYRQAAGRGLQLLFYSVGIGQISSEVPQNLSASRPQDRQFILSSKKLLLSDSGFYLCAWSVLRQNEQFFGPGTRLTVL.

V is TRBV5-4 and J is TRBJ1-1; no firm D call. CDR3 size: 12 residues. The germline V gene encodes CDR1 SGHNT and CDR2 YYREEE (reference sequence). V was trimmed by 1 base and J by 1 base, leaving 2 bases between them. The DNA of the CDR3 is TGTGCCAGCAGCTTGTGGAACACTGAAGCTTTCTTT. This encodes CASSLWNTEAFF.

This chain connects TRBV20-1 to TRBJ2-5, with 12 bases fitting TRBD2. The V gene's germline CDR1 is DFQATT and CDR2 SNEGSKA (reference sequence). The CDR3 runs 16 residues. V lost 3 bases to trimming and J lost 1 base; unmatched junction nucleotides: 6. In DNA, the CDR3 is TGCAGTGCTAGTGGCCTAGCGGGGGGGATCCAAGAGACCCAGTACTTC. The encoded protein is CSASGLAGGIQETQYF.

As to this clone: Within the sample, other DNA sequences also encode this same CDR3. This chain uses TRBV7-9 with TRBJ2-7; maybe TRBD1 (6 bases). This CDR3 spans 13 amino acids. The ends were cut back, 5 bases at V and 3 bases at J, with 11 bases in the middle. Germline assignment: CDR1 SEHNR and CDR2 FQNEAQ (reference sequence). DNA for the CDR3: TGTGCCAGCAGCCCGCCGACAGGCTACGAGCAGTACTTC. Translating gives CASSPPTGYEQYF.

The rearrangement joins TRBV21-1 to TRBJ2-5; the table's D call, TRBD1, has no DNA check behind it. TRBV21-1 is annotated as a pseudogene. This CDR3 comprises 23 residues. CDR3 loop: CASSKKGGSAGTGGGLGLETQYF. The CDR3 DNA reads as TGTGCCAGCAGCAAAAAAGGTGGATCCGCCGGGACAGGGGGCGGTTTGGGTTTAGAGACCCAGTACTTC.

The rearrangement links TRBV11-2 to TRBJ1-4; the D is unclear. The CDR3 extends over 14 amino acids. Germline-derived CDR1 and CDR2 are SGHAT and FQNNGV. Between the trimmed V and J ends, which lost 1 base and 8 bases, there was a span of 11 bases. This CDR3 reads CASSLGSDGEKLFF. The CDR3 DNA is TGTGCCAGCAGCTTAGGGTCAGACGGAGAAAAACTGTTTTTT.

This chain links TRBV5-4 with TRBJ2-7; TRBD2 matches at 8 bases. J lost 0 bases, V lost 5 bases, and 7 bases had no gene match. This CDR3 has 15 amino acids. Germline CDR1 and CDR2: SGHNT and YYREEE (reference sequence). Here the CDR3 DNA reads TGTGCCAGCAGTTCAGTGCGGGGGGACTCCTACGAGCAGTACTTC. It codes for CASSSVRGDSYEQYF.

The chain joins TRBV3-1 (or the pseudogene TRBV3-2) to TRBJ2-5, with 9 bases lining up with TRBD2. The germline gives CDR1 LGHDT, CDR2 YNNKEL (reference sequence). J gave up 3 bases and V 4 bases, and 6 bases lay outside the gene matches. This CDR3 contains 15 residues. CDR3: CASSRWTSEKETQYF. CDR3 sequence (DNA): TGTGCCAGCAGCCGATGGACTAGCGAAAAAGAGACCCAGTACTTC.

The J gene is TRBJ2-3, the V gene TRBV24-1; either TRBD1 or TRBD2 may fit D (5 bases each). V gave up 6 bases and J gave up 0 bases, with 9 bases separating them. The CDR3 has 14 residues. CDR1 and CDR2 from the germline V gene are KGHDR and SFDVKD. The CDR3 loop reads CATSLGASTDTQYF. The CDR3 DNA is TGTGCCACCAGTCTCGGGGCTAGCACAGATACGCAGTATTTT.

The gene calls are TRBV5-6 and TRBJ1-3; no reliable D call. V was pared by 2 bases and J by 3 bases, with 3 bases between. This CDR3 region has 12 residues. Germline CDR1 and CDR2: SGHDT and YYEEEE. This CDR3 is CASSFSGNTIYF. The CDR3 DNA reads TGTGCCAGCAGCTTTAGTGGAAACACCATATATTTT.

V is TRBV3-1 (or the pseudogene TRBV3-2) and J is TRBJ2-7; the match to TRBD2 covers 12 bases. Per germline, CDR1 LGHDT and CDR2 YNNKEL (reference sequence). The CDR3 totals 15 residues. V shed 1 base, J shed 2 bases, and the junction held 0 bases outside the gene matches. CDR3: CASSQGTSGAYEQYF. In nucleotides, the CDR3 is TGTGCCAGCAGCCAAGGGACTAGCGGGGCCTACGAGCAGTACTTC.

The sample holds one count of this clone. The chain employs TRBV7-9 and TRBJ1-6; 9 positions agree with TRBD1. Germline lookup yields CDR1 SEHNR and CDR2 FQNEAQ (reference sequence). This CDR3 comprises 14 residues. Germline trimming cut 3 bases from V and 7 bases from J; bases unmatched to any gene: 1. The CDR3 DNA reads TGTGCCAGCAGCTTTGGGACAGGGAATTCACCCCTCCACTTT. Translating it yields CASSFGTGNSPLHF. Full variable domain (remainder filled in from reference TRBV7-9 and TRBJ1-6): DTGVSQNPRHKITKRGQNVTFRCDPISEHNRLYWYRQTLGQGPEFLTYFQNEAQLEKSRLLSDRFSAERPKGSFSTLEIQRTEQGDSAMYLCASSFGTGNSPLHFGNGTRLTVT.

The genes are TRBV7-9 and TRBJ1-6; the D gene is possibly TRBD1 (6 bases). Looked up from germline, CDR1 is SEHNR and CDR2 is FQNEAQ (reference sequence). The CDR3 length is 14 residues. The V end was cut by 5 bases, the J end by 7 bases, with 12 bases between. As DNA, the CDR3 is TGTGCCAGCAGCCCTCAGGGGTGGAATTCACCCCTCCACTTT. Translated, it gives CASSPQGWNSPLHF.

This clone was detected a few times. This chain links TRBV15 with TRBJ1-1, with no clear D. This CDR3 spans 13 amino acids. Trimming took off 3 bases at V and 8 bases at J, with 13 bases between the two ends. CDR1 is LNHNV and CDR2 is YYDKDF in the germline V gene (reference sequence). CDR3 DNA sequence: TGTGCCACCAGCAGTCTGAGGTCGGCCGAAGCTTTCTTT. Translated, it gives CATSSLRSAEAFF. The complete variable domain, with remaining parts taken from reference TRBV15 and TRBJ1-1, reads DAMVIQNPRYQVTQFGKPVTLSCSQTLNHNVMYWYQQKSSQAPKLLFHYYDKDFNNEADTPDNFQSRRPNTSFCFLDIRSPGLGDTAMYLCATSSLRSAEAFFGQGTRLTVV.

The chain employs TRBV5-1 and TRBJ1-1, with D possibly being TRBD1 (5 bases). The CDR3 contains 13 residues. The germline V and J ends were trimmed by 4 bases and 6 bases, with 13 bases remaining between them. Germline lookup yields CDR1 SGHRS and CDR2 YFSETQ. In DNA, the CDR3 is TGCGCCAGCAGCACCCAGACAGAATCTGAAGCTTTCTTT. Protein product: CASSTQTESEAFF.

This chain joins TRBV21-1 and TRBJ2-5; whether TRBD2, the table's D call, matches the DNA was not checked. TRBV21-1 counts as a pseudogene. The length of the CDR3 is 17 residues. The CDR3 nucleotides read TGTGCCAGCAGCAAAGGAGCGGCACTAAAAACCCGGGAGACCCAGTACTTC. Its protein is CASSKGAALKTRETQYF.

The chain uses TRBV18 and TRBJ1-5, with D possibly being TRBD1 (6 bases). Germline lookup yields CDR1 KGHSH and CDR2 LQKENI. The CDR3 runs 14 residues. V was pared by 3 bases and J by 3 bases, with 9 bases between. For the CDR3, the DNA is TGTGCCAGCTCACCCGGGACAAACAATCAGCCCCAGCATTTT. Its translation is CASSPGTNNQPQHF.

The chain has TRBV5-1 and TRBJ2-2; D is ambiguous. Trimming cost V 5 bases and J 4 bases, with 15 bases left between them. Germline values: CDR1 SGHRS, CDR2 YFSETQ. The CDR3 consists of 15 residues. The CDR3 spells CASRGSNSGTGELFF. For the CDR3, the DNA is TGCGCCAGCAGGGGCAGCAATTCTGGCACCGGGGAGCTGTTTTTT.

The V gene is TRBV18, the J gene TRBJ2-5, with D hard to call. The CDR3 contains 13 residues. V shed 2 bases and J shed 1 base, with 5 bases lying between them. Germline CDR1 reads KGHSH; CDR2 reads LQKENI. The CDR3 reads CASSPLAQETQYF. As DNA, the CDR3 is TGTGCCAGCTCACCATTGGCCCAAGAGACCCAGTACTTC. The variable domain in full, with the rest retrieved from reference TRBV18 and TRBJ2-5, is NAGVMQNPRHLVRRRGQEARLRCSPMKGHSHVYWYRQLPEEGLKFMVYLQKENIIDESGMPKERFSAEFPKEGPSILRIQQVVRGDSAAYFCASSPLAQETQYFGPGTRLLVL.

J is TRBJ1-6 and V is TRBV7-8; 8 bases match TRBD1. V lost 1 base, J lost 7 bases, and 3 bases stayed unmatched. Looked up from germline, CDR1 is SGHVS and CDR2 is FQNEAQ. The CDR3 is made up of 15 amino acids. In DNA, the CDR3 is TGTGCCAGCAGCTTAGTCGCAGGGGGCAATTCACCCCTCCACTTT. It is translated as CASSLVAGGNSPLHF.

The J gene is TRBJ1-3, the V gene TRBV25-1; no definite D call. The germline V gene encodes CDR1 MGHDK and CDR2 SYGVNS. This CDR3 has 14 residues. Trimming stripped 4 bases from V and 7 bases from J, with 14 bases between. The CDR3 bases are TGTGCCAGCAGTGGATCCTATATCGGTAACACCATATATTTT. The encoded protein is CASSGSYIGNTIYF.

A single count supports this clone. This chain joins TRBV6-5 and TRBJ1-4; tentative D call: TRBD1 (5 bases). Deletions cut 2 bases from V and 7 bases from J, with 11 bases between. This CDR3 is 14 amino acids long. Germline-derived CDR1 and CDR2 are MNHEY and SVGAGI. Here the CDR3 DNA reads TGTGCCAGCAGTTACCAAAGGACATCTGAAAAACTGTTTTTT. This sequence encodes CASSYQRTSEKLFF.

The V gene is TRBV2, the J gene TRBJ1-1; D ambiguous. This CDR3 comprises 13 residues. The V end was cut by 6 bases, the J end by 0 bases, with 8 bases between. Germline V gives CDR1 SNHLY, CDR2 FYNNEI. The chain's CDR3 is CASRGDMNTEAFF. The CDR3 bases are TGTGCCAGCAGGGGCGACATGAACACTGAAGCTTTCTTT.

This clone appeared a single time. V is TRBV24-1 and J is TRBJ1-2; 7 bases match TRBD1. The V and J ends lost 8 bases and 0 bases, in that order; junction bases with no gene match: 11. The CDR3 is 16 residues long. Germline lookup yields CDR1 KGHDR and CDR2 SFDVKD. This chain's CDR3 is CATKPGGTVSNYGYTF. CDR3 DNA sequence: TGTGCCACCAAACCCGGGGGGACAGTCTCTAACTATGGCTACACCTTC.

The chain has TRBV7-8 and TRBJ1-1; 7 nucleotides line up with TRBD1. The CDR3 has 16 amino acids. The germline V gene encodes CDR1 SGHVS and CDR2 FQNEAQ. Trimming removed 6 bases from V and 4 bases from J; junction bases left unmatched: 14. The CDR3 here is CASSLDRVLLGTEAFF. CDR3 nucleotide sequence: TGTGCCAGCAGTCTTGACAGGGTGCTGCTGGGCACTGAAGCTTTCTTT.

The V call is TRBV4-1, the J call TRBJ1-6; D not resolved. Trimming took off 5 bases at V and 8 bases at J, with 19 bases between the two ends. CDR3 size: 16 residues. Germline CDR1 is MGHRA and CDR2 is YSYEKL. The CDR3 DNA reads TGCGCCAGCAGCGCAAAGACATCGATCGAGGATTCACCCCTCCACTTT. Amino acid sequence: CASSAKTSIEDSPLHF.

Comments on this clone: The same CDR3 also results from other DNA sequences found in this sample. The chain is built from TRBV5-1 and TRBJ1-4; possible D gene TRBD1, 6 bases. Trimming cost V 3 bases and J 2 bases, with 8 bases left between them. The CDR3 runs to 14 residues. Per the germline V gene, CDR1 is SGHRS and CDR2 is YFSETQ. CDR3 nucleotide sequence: TGCGCCAGCAGCTCAGGGGCCACTAATGAAAAACTGTTTTTT. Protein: CASSSGATNEKLFF.

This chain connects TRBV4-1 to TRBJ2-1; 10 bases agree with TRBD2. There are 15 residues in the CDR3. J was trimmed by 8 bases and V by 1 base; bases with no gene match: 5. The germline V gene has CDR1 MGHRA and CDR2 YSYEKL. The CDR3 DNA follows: TGCGCCAGCAGCCAAGGAGCGGGGGGGTATTATGAGCAGTTCTTC. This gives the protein CASSQGAGGYYEQFF.

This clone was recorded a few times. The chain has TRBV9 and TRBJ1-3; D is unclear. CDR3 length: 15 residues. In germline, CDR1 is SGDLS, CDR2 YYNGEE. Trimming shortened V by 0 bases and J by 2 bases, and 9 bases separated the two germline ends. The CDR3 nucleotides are TGTGCCAGCAGCGTAGACACGCTACCTGGAAACACCATATATTTT. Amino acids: CASSVDTLPGNTIYF.